These 18 T cell receptor beta chains were all obtained from the same sample, sequenced in a study of cytomegalovirus exposure and HLA in healthy donors. TCRdb's table, derived via immunoSEQ multiplex PCR, lists solely in-frame clones and lacks some. Of 60,000 to 65,000 clones listed, about 96% are singletons. Sequenced material: PBMCs. The source of these receptors is a woman aged 18 to 35 in good health and CMV-seronegative.

The V and J genes are TRBV5-6 and TRBJ1-1; 9 bases align to TRBD1. This CDR3 comprises 16 residues. V shed 6 bases, J shed 5 bases, and the junction held 14 bases outside the gene matches. The germline V gene encodes CDR1 SGHDT and CDR2 YYEEEE. The CDR3 DNA sequence: TGTGCCAGCACCCTGGGGGTGGGACAGGGTTGGACTGAAGCTTTCTTT. Encoded protein: CASTLGVGQGWTEAFF.

The genes are TRBV28 and TRBJ2-6, with D unresolved. V was clipped by 6 bases and J by 0 bases, with 9 bases between them. CDR1 is MDHEN, CDR2 SYDVKM, per germline. There are 15 residues in the CDR3. In DNA, the CDR3 is TGTGCCAGCAGCCTGTCGTTCTCTGGGGCCAACGTCCTGACTTTC. Translation gives CASSLSFSGANVLTF.

The chain combines TRBV4-1 with TRBJ2-3, with no clear D. Germline V CDR1 and CDR2: MGHRA, YSYEKL. The CDR3 covers 14 residues. Trimming cost V 3 bases and J 4 bases, with 11 bases left between them. The CDR3 here is CASSHTQVADTQYF. The CDR3 DNA follows: TGCGCCAGCAGCCATACCCAGGTCGCAGATACGCAGTATTTT.

This chain links TRBV5-4 with TRBJ2-3; D is perhaps TRBD2 (6 bases). Trimming removed 4 bases from V and 4 bases from J, with 13 bases in between. The CDR3 loop spans 14 amino acids. The germline CDR1 and CDR2 sequences are SGHNT and YYREEE (reference sequence). The CDR3 sequence: CASSDPGSPDTQYF. CDR3 nucleotide sequence: TGTGCCAGCAGCGACCCCGGGAGCCCAGATACGCAGTATTTT.

The V gene is TRBV9, the J gene TRBJ1-2; D possibly corresponds to TRBD1 (5 bases). Germline CDR1 and CDR2: SGDLS and YYNGEE. The length of the CDR3 is 15 residues. V was trimmed by 3 bases and J by 2 bases, leaving 14 bases between them. CDR3 protein: CASSAQATVNYGYTF. Written as DNA, the CDR3 is TGTGCCAGCAGCGCCCAAGCGACAGTAAACTATGGCTACACCTTC.

The V gene is TRBV7-2, the J gene TRBJ2-5; 12 bases map to TRBD2. The germline CDR1 and CDR2 sequences are SGHTA and FQGNSA. V lost 5 bases to trimming and J lost 3 bases; unmatched junction nucleotides: 10. CDR3 length equals 17 residues. The CDR3 loop is CASSPPSGLAGKETQYF. As DNA, the CDR3 is TGTGCCAGCAGCCCGCCCTCTGGACTAGCGGGGAAAGAGACCCAGTACTTC.

The rearrangement joins TRBV9 to TRBJ1-1, with D hard to call. This CDR3 is 15 amino acids long. Germline CDR1 SGDLS, CDR2 YYNGEE. Trimming took 4 bases from V and 5 from J, leaving 18 bases between them. The DNA for the CDR3 is TGTGCCAGCAGCCGGGCCCCCTCGGGGAGGACTGAAGCTTTCTTT. It encodes CASSRAPSGRTEAFF. Full variable domain (missing parts from reference TRBV9 and TRBJ1-1): DSGVTQTPKHLITATGQRVTLRCSPRSGDLSVYWYQQSLDQGLQFLIQYYNGEERAKGNILERFSAQQFPDLHSELNLSSLELGDSALYFCASSRAPSGRTEAFFGQGTRLTVV.

The chain employs TRBV5-1 and TRBJ2-5; D is unclear. With the DNA end fitting TRBJ2-7 better, the J assignment may be wrong. The CDR3 contains 14 residues. From germline, CDR1 is SGHRS and CDR2 YFSETQ. This CDR3 reads CASSLGSSSYEQYF. CDR3 in DNA: TGCGCCAGCAGCTTGGGGTCGAGCTCCTACGAGCAGTACTTC.

The rearrangement links TRBV5-4 to TRBJ2-1; 13 bases fit TRBD2. The V gene's germline CDR1 is SGHNT and CDR2 YYREEE (reference sequence). This CDR3 contains 18 residues. The J segment lost 13 bases and the V segment lost 0 bases, leaving 16 bases of the junction unmatched. CDR3 sequence: CASSLGATTTSGRSHQFF. DNA for the CDR3: TGTGCCAGCAGCTTGGGGGCCACCACGACTAGCGGGAGGTCGCACCAGTTCTTC.

In the case of this clone: This sample includes further DNA sequences coding for the same CDR3. The V gene is TRBV28, the J gene TRBJ1-1; D is undetermined. The CDR3 runs 11 residues. With 5 bases removed from V and 1 base from J, the gap between germline ends came to 2 bases. The V gene's germline CDR1 is MDHEN and CDR2 SYDVKM. This CDR3 is CASSQNTEAFF. The CDR3, as DNA: TGTGCCAGCAGTCAGAACACTGAAGCTTTCTTT.

About this clone itself: The sample has other DNA sequences that encode this CDR3 too. The chain links TRBV28 to TRBJ2-3; 8 bases line up with TRBD2. V shed 6 bases, J shed 7 bases, and the junction held 9 bases outside the gene matches. Germline V gene lookup returns CDR1 MDHEN and CDR2 SYDVKM. CDR3 length: 14 residues. CDR3: CASSPIAGPNTQYF. CDR3 bases: TGTGCCAGCAGCCCTATAGCGGGGCCCAATACGCAGTATTTT.

In this sample, this clone turned up a few times. The genes are TRBV14 and TRBJ1-1; D perhaps matches TRBD1 (5 bases). Germline CDR1 SGHDN, CDR2 FVKESK. The CDR3 covers 14 residues. Between the trimmed V and J ends, which lost 1 base and 5 bases, there was a span of 11 bases. This CDR3 is CASSQGWGRTEAFF. The CDR3 DNA reads TGTGCCAGCAGCCAAGGATGGGGGAGGACTGAAGCTTTCTTT.

This sequence joins TRBV7-9 and TRBJ1-1; a weak D match, TRBD1 (6 bases). CDR1 and CDR2 from the germline V gene are SEHNR and FQNEAQ (reference sequence). The CDR3 runs 13 residues. The V and J ends lost 3 bases and 1 base respectively, with 6 bases between them. Here the CDR3 DNA reads TGTGCCAGCAGCTTGGGGGCGAACACTGAAGCTTTCTTT. It translates to CASSLGANTEAFF. The variable domain in full, with the rest retrieved from reference TRBV7-9 and TRBJ1-1, is DTGVSQNPRHKITKRGQNVTFRCDPISEHNRLYWYRQTLGQGPEFLTYFQNEAQLEKSRLLSDRFSAERPKGSFSTLEIQRTEQGDSAMYLCASSLGANTEAFFGQGTRLTVV.

The chain recombines TRBV23-1 with TRBJ2-4; a possible D gene is TRBD2 (6 bases). TRBV23-1 is filed as an ORF, its function uncertain. The CDR3 is 15 residues long. V was shortened by 7 bases and J by 0 bases, with 13 bases between the two germline ends. The CDR3 spells CASTSGREAKNIQYF. The CDR3 coding sequence is TGCGCCAGCACCTCGGGGCGGGAAGCCAAAAACATTCAGTACTTC.

The chain couples TRBV27 to TRBJ2-3; the match to TRBD1 covers 11 bases. V lost 8 bases to trimming and J lost 5 bases; unmatched junction nucleotides: 9. CDR3 size: 15 residues. Germline CDR1 reads MNHEY; CDR2 reads SMNVEV (reference sequence). CDR3 nucleotide sequence: TGTGCCAGCGGTTGGGGACAGGGGGGAGGAGATACGCAGTATTTT. Its translation is CASGWGQGGGDTQYF.

This chain uses TRBV4-3 with TRBJ2-7; TRBD1 matches 12 bases. The trim removed 6 bases at V and 4 bases at J, leaving 7 bases unmatched. The CDR3 runs 15 residues. Germline lookup yields CDR1 LGHNA and CDR2 YSLEER. CDR3 bases: TGCGCCAGCAGTCCGAGGGGACAGGGGGCTTACGAGCAGTACTTC. Its translation is CASSPRGQGAYEQYF.

The chain links TRBV14 to TRBJ2-3; TRBD1 is a possible D gene (5 bases). The CDR3 spans 14 residues. Germline V gene data show CDR1 as SGHDN and CDR2 as FVKESK. Trimming removed 5 bases at V and 0 bases at J, with 9 bases between. The CDR3 here is CASSNRQSTDTQYF. In DNA, the CDR3 is TGTGCCAGCAGCAACCGACAGAGCACAGATACGCAGTATTTT.

The rearrangement uses TRBV9 and TRBJ2-5, with 7 bases identical to TRBD2. V lost 1 base to trimming and J lost 4 bases; unmatched junction nucleotides: 16. This CDR3 region has 18 residues. The germline V gene has CDR1 SGDLS and CDR2 YYNGEE. This CDR3 reads CASSVNPPLSGIGETQYF. CDR3 DNA: TGTGCCAGCAGCGTAAATCCCCCCTTAAGCGGGATTGGAGAGACCCAGTACTTC.